The present T cell receptor (beta chain) was sequenced within a study of early T cells in non-severe SARS-CoV-2 infection. In the study overall: Sequencing targeted bulk RNA from unsorted whole blood, leaving chains unpaired.

TCRdb reprocessed the 5' RACE reads via MiXCR and lists one record per CDR3 protein. This sample has tens of thousands of distinct CDR3 sequences, with 11% found just once. In this sample, this clonotype turned up many times. The CDR3 covers 12 residues. Germline lookup yields CDR1 DFQATT and CDR2 SNEGSKA (reference sequence). Trimming pared 3 bases from V and 3 bases from J, leaving 9 bases between. Here the sequenced sample was whole blood, taken at baseline. V gene TRBV20-1 combines with J gene TRBJ2-7; D may be TRBD2 (6 bases). The sequence derives from an adult who was a healthcare worker with PCR-confirmed SARS-CoV-2 infection or an uninfected control (not recorded which). CDR3 amino acids: CSASGGRYEQYF. CDR3 nucleotides: TGCAGTGCTAGCGGGGGACGCTACGAGCAGTACTTC.